The text below deals with one T cell receptor (beta chain). No antigen is known for it. Sequencing was performed with immunoSEQ multiplex PCR; in TCRdb, only in-frame clones are kept and a portion is missing. The sample yields about 440,000 clones, 90% seen once. The sample is drawn from a study of Ad26.COV2.S vaccination and SARS-CoV-2 variants. Study as a whole: In the COV1001 trial, the donor was in the Ad26.COV2.S arm. Doses of Ad26.COV2.S were injected into muscle once or twice, 56 days apart. Overall study findings and caveats: Placebo recipients and vaccine recipients were similar in non-spike TCR breadth. Total T cell responses may have been underestimated by the TCR breadth and depth analyses.

The treatment here: 15 to 20 received Ad26.COV2.S at low or high dose, single or two shots; about 5 received placebo; per-sample allocation not given. Sampling took place 63 days after the first vaccine or placebo injection. The V end lost 1 base, the J end lost 6 bases, and 6 bases lay between the germline ends. This CDR3 comprises 12 residues. The germline V gene encodes CDR1 SGHTA and CDR2 FQGNSA. V gene TRBV7-2 combines with J gene TRBJ1-2; D gene uncertain. The sample in question was peripheral blood, obtained in a trial of Ad26.COV2.S vaccine versus placebo. The source of this sequence is a person between 18 and 65 years old who received the Ad26.COV2.S COVID-19 vaccine or a placebo. CDR3 sequence: CASSLVLNGYTF. The CDR3 DNA is TGTGCCAGCAGCTTAGTCCTGAATGGCTACACCTTC.